The 32 T cell receptor beta chains listed next were all sequenced from one sample in a study of shared clonotypes between healthy human individuals. Naive CD8 cells lacked CD45RO and underwent positive selection for CCR7, leaving out terminally differentiated effector memory CD45RA+ cells. The repertoire was sequenced with immunoSEQ multiplex PCR; TCRdb's copy has only in-frame clones and lacks some. The sample carries some 2.1 million clones, roughly 95% recorded once. The sequencing input was naive CD8+ T cells sorted from blood. All receptors derive from a young man in good health.

The rearrangement links TRBV5-6 to TRBJ2-3; D is ambiguous. The CDR3 covers 16 residues. CDR1 and CDR2 (germline): SGHDT, YYEEEE. The germline V and J ends were trimmed by 4 bases and 1 base, with 16 bases remaining between them. The CDR3 region has the DNA TGTGCCAGCAGCCCATCCCCACTACAGCGCACAGATACGCAGTATTTT. Its protein is CASSPSPLQRTDTQYF.

This clone occurred once. J is TRBJ1-3 and V is TRBV4-1, with no clear D. Looked up from germline, CDR1 is MGHRA and CDR2 is YSYEKL. This CDR3 spans 14 amino acids. Trimming removed 3 bases from V and 2 bases from J, with 8 bases in between. CDR3 amino acids: CASSQVSTGNTIYF. CDR3 in DNA: TGCGCCAGCAGCCAGGTATCAACTGGAAACACCATATATTTT.

The rearrangement links TRBV4-1 to TRBJ2-7; no clear D. The CDR3 contains 15 residues. Germline V lookup: CDR1 MGHRA, CDR2 YSYEKL. V was trimmed by 0 bases and J by 3 bases, leaving 12 bases between them. CDR3 in DNA: TGCGCCAGCAGCCAAGAATCAGCAGTCGGCTACGAGCAGTACTTC. This codes for CASSQESAVGYEQYF.

The chain employs TRBV5-6 and TRBJ1-3; no firm D call. V lost 1 base and J 4 bases, leaving 9 bases between the germline ends. CDR1 and CDR2 (germline): SGHDT, YYEEEE. There are 14 residues in the CDR3. The CDR3 loop reads CASSLTDSGNTIYF. CDR3 DNA sequence: TGTGCCAGCAGCTTGACCGATTCCGGAAACACCATATATTTT.

The chain links TRBV2 to TRBJ1-5, with D unclear. There are 15 residues in the CDR3. The ends were cut back, 7 bases at V and 1 base at J, with 14 bases in the middle. Germline V gives CDR1 SNHLY, CDR2 FYNNEI. The CDR3 loop is CASMTGYGSNQPQHF. The CDR3 DNA reads TGTGCCAGCATGACGGGGTACGGGAGCAATCAGCCCCAGCATTTT.

CDR3 nucleotides: TGTGCCAGCAGCGAAGGGGTTATGAGGGGCGCGGAGACCCAGTACTTC. Amino acids: CASSEGVMRGAETQYF. J is TRBJ2-5 and V is TRBV11-3, with D perhaps assigned TRBD1 or TRBD2 (5 bases each). Trimming took 5 bases from V and 5 from J, leaving 21 bases between them. Germline CDR1 reads SGHNT; CDR2 reads YENEEA. This CDR3 is built from 16 residues.

The count of this clone is one. The rearrangement joins TRBV6-6 to TRBJ2-5; 10 bases are a match to TRBD2. Germline trimming cut 2 bases from V and 5 bases from J; bases unmatched to any gene: 5. Per germline, CDR1 MNHNY and CDR2 SVGAGI (reference sequence). The CDR3 has 15 amino acids. CDR3 nucleotide sequence: TGTGCCAGCAGTTACGGACTAGCGGTATTCGAGACCCAGTACTTC. Its protein is CASSYGLAVFETQYF.

V gene TRBV7-9 combines with J gene TRBJ1-4; TRBD1 agrees at 7 bases. The CDR3 extends over 16 amino acids. In germline, CDR1 is SEHNR, CDR2 FQNEAQ (reference sequence). J gave up 8 bases and V 4 bases, and 13 bases lay outside the gene matches. The CDR3 is CASSSTYGQDLEKLFF. CDR3 DNA: TGTGCCAGCAGCTCCACGTATGGACAGGATTTGGAAAAACTGTTTTTT.

The V call is TRBV4-1, the J call TRBJ2-7; possibly TRBD2 for D (5 bases). Germline CDR1 MGHRA, CDR2 YSYEKL. V was cut by 3 bases and J by 2 bases, with 14 bases left in between. The CDR3 sequence is 15 residues long. The CDR3 DNA follows: TGCGCCAGCAGCCAGGCCTTCGACTACACCTACGAGCAGTACTTC. It codes for CASSQAFDYTYEQYF.

Here the CDR3 reads CATSRATLRDTQYF. As DNA, the CDR3 is TGTGCCACCAGCAGAGCGACTTTAAGGGATACGCAGTATTTT. This rearrangement joins TRBV15 to TRBJ2-3, with no clear D. The CDR3 has 14 amino acids. The V end lost 1 base, the J end lost 6 bases, and 11 bases lay between the germline ends. The germline gives CDR1 LNHNV, CDR2 YYDKDF (reference sequence).

V and J are TRBV7-2 and TRBJ2-3; unclear D gene. Germline V lookup: CDR1 SGHTA, CDR2 FQGNSA. CDR3 size: 16 residues. V dropped 1 base and J dropped 2 bases, with 13 bases sitting between them. The CDR3 DNA sequence: TGTGCCAGCAGCTTAGGTGCAGAAGGGTCCACAGATACGCAGTATTTT. Translation: CASSLGAEGSTDTQYF.

The chain uses TRBV7-6 and TRBJ2-1; TRBD2 matches at 8 bases. Trimming cost V 4 bases and J 9 bases; bases outside gene matches: 11. Germline-derived CDR1 and CDR2 are SGHVS and FNYEAQ. The CDR3 has 15 amino acids. The DNA of the CDR3 is TGTGCCAGCAGCTACTACGCAGCGGGAGAGATTGAGCAGTTCTTC. Translated, it gives CASSYYAAGEIEQFF.

The chain recombines TRBV30 with TRBJ1-2; TRBD1 might be the D (6 bases). This CDR3 contains 13 residues. Germline V gene sequence: CDR1 GTSNPN, CDR2 SVGIG (reference sequence). V was trimmed by 2 bases and J by 7 bases, leaving 14 bases between them. The CDR3 nucleotides read TGTGCCTGGAGTTCGTGGGACATCGTTGGCTACACCTTC. This codes for CAWSSWDIVGYTF.

V gene TRBV27 combines with J gene TRBJ1-4; D might be TRBD1 (6 bases). CDR3 size: 17 residues. The germline V gene has CDR1 MNHEY and CDR2 SMNVEV (reference sequence). The V end lost 8 bases, the J end lost 4 bases, and 23 bases lay between the germline ends. The CDR3 loop reads CASSPILGGPFNEKLFF. The CDR3 DNA sequence: TGTGCCAGCTCACCGATCTTGGGGGGCCCATTTAATGAAAAACTGTTTTTT.

This chain joins TRBV4-3 and TRBJ1-1; D remains ambiguous. V was clipped by 0 bases and J by 11 bases, with 16 bases between them. The CDR3 consists of 14 residues. Germline CDR1 LGHNA, CDR2 YSLEER. CDR3 protein: CASSQDSFGYSAFF. CDR3 DNA: TGCGCCAGCAGCCAAGATTCTTTCGGGTATAGCGCTTTCTTT.

This clone occurred once. This chain joins TRBV9 and TRBJ1-2; 11 bases fit TRBD1. Germline CDR1 is SGDLS and CDR2 is YYNGEE. There are 14 residues in the CDR3. The J segment lost 6 bases and the V segment lost 2 bases, leaving 3 bases of the junction unmatched. CDR3 nucleotides: TGTGCCAGCAGCGTCGGACAGGGGGCTAATGGCTACACCTTC. Translating gives CASSVGQGANGYTF.

The chain combines TRBV19 with TRBJ2-7; TRBD1 matches 8 bases. Germline CDR1 LNHDA, CDR2 SQIVND (reference sequence). This CDR3 is built from 14 residues. V dropped 3 bases and J dropped 6; count of bases not matched to a gene: 7. CDR3 in DNA: TGTGCCAGTAGTATCGCGGCAGGGGGCGGCGAGCAGTACTTC. It yields the protein CASSIAAGGGEQYF.

The V call is TRBV28, the J call TRBJ2-5; D is possibly TRBD1 (5 bases). Germline-derived CDR1 and CDR2 are MDHEN and SYDVKM. The CDR3 length is 14 residues. V gave up 5 bases and J gave up 1 base, with 11 bases separating them. The CDR3 nucleotides are TGTGCCAGCAGTCCTGGACATTTCCAAGAGACCCAGTACTTC. This encodes CASSPGHFQETQYF.

On this clone itself: This sample includes further DNA sequences coding for the same CDR3. V gene TRBV9 combines with J gene TRBJ1-5; the match to TRBD1 covers 8 bases. The germline V gene has CDR1 SGDLS and CDR2 YYNGEE. The CDR3 is 14 amino acids. The junction had 1 base not matched to a gene; V was cut back by 3 bases and J by 2 bases. As DNA, the CDR3 is TGTGCCAGCAGCGAGACAGGGGGCAATCAGCCCCAGCATTTT. This gives the protein CASSETGGNQPQHF.

To note about this clone: This CDR3 is also generated by other DNA sequences in the sample. The CDR3 bases are TGTGCCAGCAGCGTAGCTGGGAACACCGGGGAGCTGTTTTTT. Its translation is CASSVAGNTGELFF. The gene calls are TRBV9 and TRBJ2-2; D is ambiguous. V lost 0 bases and J lost 1, with 4 bases in between. The CDR3 loop spans 14 amino acids. The germline gives CDR1 SGDLS, CDR2 YYNGEE.

The V call is TRBV7-2, the J call TRBJ2-7, with 9 bases lining up with TRBD2. The CDR3 is 14 residues long. The trim removed 3 bases at V and 5 bases at J, leaving 5 bases unmatched. CDR1 SGHTA and CDR2 FQGNSA come from the germline V gene. The CDR3 reads CASSFSGSFDEQYF. The DNA of the CDR3 is TGTGCCAGCAGCTTTAGCGGGAGTTTCGACGAGCAGTACTTC.

The chain recombines TRBV10-3 with TRBJ2-3; 12 nucleotides align to TRBD2. The V segment lost 6 bases and the J segment 5 bases; nucleotides outside the gene matches: 12. There are 17 residues in the CDR3. Germline-derived CDR1 and CDR2 are ENHRY and SYGVKD. CDR3 nucleotides: TGTGCCATCAGCCACCCCGGACTAGCGGGAAAGGGAGATACGCAGTATTTT. Its translation is CAISHPGLAGKGDTQYF.

For this clone: The sample holds other DNA sequences that translate to the same CDR3. The CDR3 DNA reads as TGTGCCAGCAGCGTAGGCGTCGGTAGCTCCTACGAGCAGTACTTC. Translating gives CASSVGVGSSYEQYF. This chain joins TRBV9 and TRBJ2-7; D is unclear. There are 15 residues in the CDR3. Trimming left V 0 bases short and J 0 bases short, with 10 bases between. Germline-derived CDR1 and CDR2 are SGDLS and YYNGEE.

This chain joins TRBV4-2 and TRBJ1-2; 8 bases are shared with TRBD1. CDR3 length: 16 amino acids. Germline CDR1 LGHNA, CDR2 YNFKEQ. V was pared by 4 bases and J by 4 bases, with 11 bases of the junction left unmatched. CDR3: CASSPTSGQEIYGYTF. CDR3 nucleotides: TGTGCCAGCAGCCCTACATCGGGACAGGAGATCTATGGCTACACCTTC.

The chain carries TRBV29-1 and TRBJ2-5; maybe TRBD2 (5 bases). This CDR3 contains 17 residues. The V gene lost 2 bases and the J gene lost 2 bases, with 21 bases spanning the gap. The germline V gene has CDR1 SQVTM and CDR2 ANQGSEA. The CDR3 DNA reads as TGCAGCGTTGAAAGTAGTTGGGGATATCGGGAACAAGAGACCCAGTACTTC. This translates into CSVESSWGYREQETQYF. The full variable domain, rest sourced from reference TRBV29-1 and TRBJ2-5, is SAVISQKPSRDICQRGTSLTIQCQVDSQVTMMFWYRQQPGQSLTLIATANQGSEATYESGFVIDKFPISRPNLTFSTLTVSNMSPEDSSIYLCSVESSWGYREQETQYFGPGTRLLVL.

The chain recombines TRBV7-6 with TRBJ2-3; perhaps TRBD1 as D (6 bases). The CDR3 consists of 16 residues. Between the trimmed V and J ends, which lost 0 bases and 2 bases, there was a span of 12 bases. Germline CDR1 reads SGHVS; CDR2 reads FNYEAQ. CDR3 sequence: CASSLALQGNTDTQYF. CDR3 in DNA: TGTGCCAGCAGCTTAGCGTTGCAGGGGAACACAGATACGCAGTATTTT.

The CDR3 nucleotides read TGTGCTAGTGGTTCCCCTACCTACGAGCAGTACTTC. Translation gives CASGSPTYEQYF. V is TRBV12-5 and J is TRBJ2-7, with D unclear. The CDR3 is made up of 12 amino acids. CDR1 is LGHNT, CDR2 FRNRAP, per germline. V was cut by 4 bases and J by 2 bases, with 6 bases left in between.

In nucleotides, the CDR3 is TGTGCCAGCAGCCCGGGACAGGGGGCTAATTCACCCCTCCACTTT. It is translated as CASSPGQGANSPLHF. The V and J genes are TRBV6-5 and TRBJ1-6; 12 bases align to TRBD1. The CDR3 contains 15 residues. J lost 6 bases, V lost 6 bases, and 3 bases had no gene match. Germline assignment: CDR1 MNHEY and CDR2 SVGAGI.

This sequence joins TRBV4-1 and TRBJ2-1, with 7 bases aligning to TRBD2. The germline gives CDR1 MGHRA, CDR2 YSYEKL. V lost 0 bases, J lost 2 bases, and 7 bases stayed unmatched. This CDR3 region has 17 residues. CDR3 nucleotides: TGCGCCAGCAGCCAAGAGGATAGCGGGCTAGCCTACAATGAGCAGTTCTTC. Its protein is CASSQEDSGLAYNEQFF.

The chain links TRBV27 to TRBJ1-6; D is possibly TRBD1 (6 bases). V lost 9 bases, J lost 7 bases, and 22 bases lay in between. Looked up from germline, CDR1 is MNHEY and CDR2 is SMNVEV (reference sequence). The CDR3 length is 16 residues. The CDR3 DNA reads as TGTGCCAGGGGGGTTACGAGGGGGATCAGGAATTCACCCCTCCACTTT. Translating gives CARGVTRGIRNSPLHF.

This clone was picked up one time. The chain employs TRBV7-2 and TRBJ2-5; D gene ambiguous. This CDR3 contains 15 residues. V was clipped by 5 bases and J by 3 bases, with 16 bases between them. Germline CDR1 is SGHTA and CDR2 is FQGNSA. For the CDR3, the DNA is TGTGCCAGCAGCGCAACTCGACTGGCTAAAGAGACCCAGTACTTC. This codes for CASSATRLAKETQYF.

The chain is built from TRBV30 and TRBJ1-5; the D gene is possibly TRBD1 (5 bases). Trimming cost V 4 bases and J 0 bases, with 10 bases left between them. The V gene's germline CDR1 is GTSNPN and CDR2 SVGIG (reference sequence). The CDR3 length is 14 residues. CDR3: CAWKGRNSNQPQHF. CDR3 bases: TGTGCCTGGAAGGGGAGAAATAGCAATCAGCCCCAGCATTTT.